The 24 T cell receptor beta chains below come from one sample, sequenced in a study of T cell repertoires in cytomegalovirus infection. These TCRs are of unknown antigen specificity. TCRdb reprocessed the reads via MiXCR and lists one record per CDR3 protein. Counted here are about 480,000 distinct CDR3 sequences, 33% occurring once; the ten biggest clones make up roughly 15%. The sequencing used cultured PBMCs, collected from culture after CMV antigen stimulation. These receptors came from a human donor in good health (CMV status not recorded). Some clones in this sample may be carry-over from other donors' samples.

This clonotype was seen many times. V is TRBV28 and J is TRBJ2-7; TRBD1 matches at 10 bases. V dropped 5 bases and J dropped 4; count of bases not matched to a gene: 8. The length of the CDR3 is 15 residues. Germline V gene sequence: CDR1 MDHEN, CDR2 SYDVKM. The CDR3 loop reads CASSVPGQGKYEQYF. The CDR3 DNA reads as TGTGCCAGCAGTGTTCCGGGACAGGGGAAATACGAGCAGTACTTC.

The genes are TRBV4-3 and TRBJ2-7, with D uncertain. The V and J ends lost 3 bases and 2 bases respectively, with 14 bases between them. Looked up from germline, CDR1 is LGHNA and CDR2 is YSLEER. This CDR3 has 15 residues. The CDR3 spells CASSQYSGTTYEQYF. DNA for the CDR3: TGCGCCAGCAGCCAGTATTCGGGCACAACCTACGAGCAGTACTTC.

In its sample, this clonotype was seen a few times. The gene calls are TRBV7-2 and TRBJ1-4; D is unclear. Germline CDR1 and CDR2: SGHTA and FQGNSA. Trimming took off 2 bases at V and 3 bases at J, with 10 bases between the two ends. The CDR3 is 15 amino acids. The CDR3 spells CASSLNPVANEKLFF. The DNA of the CDR3 is TGTGCCAGCAGCTTAAATCCGGTAGCTAATGAAAAACTGTTTTTT.

This clonotype was observed a single time. The rearrangement links TRBV4-2 to TRBJ1-1; TRBD1 is a possible D gene (6 bases). Germline CDR1 is LGHNA and CDR2 is YNFKEQ. V dropped 1 base and J dropped 5 bases, with 11 bases sitting between them. The CDR3 runs to 14 residues. The CDR3, as DNA: TGTGCCAGCAGCCAAGGTGCAGGGACAACTGAAGCTTTCTTT. This codes for CASSQGAGTTEAFF.

The genes are TRBV11-2 and TRBJ2-3; D is ambiguous. Trimming stripped 9 bases from V and 3 bases from J, with 16 bases between. Germline CDR1 reads SGHAT; CDR2 reads FQNNGV. The CDR3 consists of 14 residues. CDR3: CASLWGSLTDTQYF. The CDR3 nucleotides read TGTGCCAGTCTGTGGGGTAGCCTAACAGATACGCAGTATTTT.

The V gene is TRBV12-3 or TRBV12-4, the J gene TRBJ2-3, with TRBD2 as a possible D gene (6 bases). This CDR3 contains 15 residues. V lost 1 base to trimming and J lost 1 base, with 9 bases between them. DNA of the CDR3: TGTGCCAGCAGTTTAGTAGCGGAGGGCACAGATACGCAGTATTTT. Translation gives CASSLVAEGTDTQYF.

The count of this clonotype is one. V and J are TRBV19 and TRBJ2-1; TRBD2 matches 7 bases. The CDR3 has 15 residues. Per the germline V gene, CDR1 is LNHDA and CDR2 is SQIVND (reference sequence). J lost 6 bases, V lost 3 bases, and 8 bases had no gene match. The CDR3 sequence is CASSIQTSPGNEQFF. The CDR3 bases are TGTGCCAGTAGTATCCAGACTAGCCCCGGCAATGAGCAGTTCTTC.

The chain joins TRBV7-3 to TRBJ2-1, with D possibly matching TRBD2 (6 bases). The germline V gene encodes CDR1 SGHTA and CDR2 FQGTGA. V was trimmed by 2 bases and J by 7 bases, leaving 18 bases between them. The CDR3 covers 16 residues. CDR3 protein: CASSLFGNPGGNEQFF. In DNA form, the CDR3 reads TGTGCCAGCAGCTTATTTGGGAACCCCGGAGGGAATGAGCAGTTCTTC.

This clonotype was seen a handful of times. V and J are TRBV7-9 and TRBJ2-3, with 7 bases identical to TRBD2. The CDR3 runs to 15 residues. After removal of 2 bases from V and 2 bases from J, the junction contained 4 bases not matched to a gene. The V gene's germline CDR1 is SEHNR and CDR2 FQNEAQ (reference sequence). The CDR3 DNA reads as TGTGCCAGCAGCTTATGGAGCGGGATCACAGATACGCAGTATTTT. Translating gives CASSLWSGITDTQYF.

This clonotype was detected a few times. J is TRBJ2-1 and V is TRBV6-5, with 10 positions matching TRBD2. CDR3 size: 15 residues. Germline CDR1 and CDR2: MNHEY and SVGAGI. Losses at the gene ends were 6 bases for V and 7 bases for J; bases not matched to a gene: 9. CDR3 DNA sequence: TGTGCCAGCAGACCAATAGCGGGAGGTTGGAATGAGCAGTTCTTC. It yields the protein CASRPIAGGWNEQFF.

This clonotype was observed a handful of times. V gene TRBV20-1 combines with J gene TRBJ1-6; D might be TRBD1 (5 bases). Looked up from germline, CDR1 is DFQATT and CDR2 is SNEGSKA (reference sequence). V lost 3 bases to trimming and J lost 11 bases, with 11 bases between them. The CDR3 is made up of 12 amino acids. The chain's CDR3 is CSASTGSAPLHF. DNA for the CDR3: TGCAGTGCTAGTACAGGTTCAGCACCCCTCCACTTT.

Comment on this clonotype: A much more abundant neighbour one base away suggests this may be a read error. This sequence joins TRBV7-8 and TRBJ2-1; 14 bases are a match to TRBD2. Germline CDR1 is SGHVS and CDR2 is FQNEAQ. The CDR3 loop spans 14 amino acids. The CDR3 coding sequence is TGTGCCAGCAGCTTCCGACTAGCGGGAGGGGATAAGGTCTTC. It yields the protein CASSFRLAGGDKVF. The full variable domain, in which reference TRBV7-8 and TRBJ2-1 provide the parts outside the CDR3, is GAGVSQSPRYKVAKRGQDVALRCDPISGHVSLFWYQQALGQGPEFLTYFQNEAQLDKSGLPSDRFFAERPEGSVSTLKIQRTQQEDSAVYLCASSFRLAGGDKVFGPGTRLTVL.

The CDR3 nucleotides read TGTGCCAGCAGTTTAGGGCAGGGCGCTGGATCACCCCTCCACTTT. Translation: CASSLGQGAGSPLHF. The chain uses TRBV12-3 or TRBV12-4 and TRBJ1-6; maybe TRBD1 (5 bases). CDR3 length equals 15 residues. Trimming removed 1 base at V and 10 bases at J, with 14 bases between.

Comments on this clonotype: This sequence may be a read error, since a much larger clone differs from it by one base. The chain joins TRBV7-2 to TRBJ1-3, with D maybe TRBD1 (6 bases). Germline V gene sequence: CDR1 SGHTA, CDR2 FQGNSA. The CDR3 loop spans 15 amino acids. The CDR3 protein is CASSLAGTPGNTICF. CDR3 sequence (DNA): TGTGCCAGCAGCTTGGCCGGGACACCTGGAAACACCATATGTTTT.

The V call is TRBV7-3, the J call TRBJ2-7; 13 bases agree with TRBD2. The J segment lost 7 bases and the V segment lost 0 bases, leaving 18 bases of the junction unmatched. This CDR3 contains 20 residues. Germline-derived CDR1 and CDR2 are SGHTA and FQGTGA. Here the CDR3 reads CASSLTFGTSGIGVSGEQYF. The CDR3 DNA reads TGTGCCAGCAGCTTAACGTTTGGGACTAGCGGGATCGGGGTCTCTGGTGAGCAGTACTTC.

The chain is built from TRBV4-3 and TRBJ2-3; possibly TRBD2 for D (5 bases). The CDR3 runs 16 residues. From germline, CDR1 is LGHNA and CDR2 YSLEER. V shed 4 bases and J shed 0 bases, with 14 bases lying between them. The CDR3 reads CASSPNPAASTDTQYF. The CDR3 DNA is TGCGCCAGCAGCCCTAACCCAGCGGCAAGCACAGATACGCAGTATTTT.

The rearrangement links TRBV2 to TRBJ2-3; no clear D gene. CDR1 is SNHLY, CDR2 FYNNEI, per germline. V was trimmed by 5 bases and J by 7 bases, leaving 7 bases between them. The CDR3 has 11 amino acids. The CDR3 loop reads CASSSTYTQYF. In DNA form, the CDR3 reads TGTGCCAGCAGTAGCACTTATACGCAGTATTTT.

This clonotype occurred once. The V gene is TRBV4-3, the J gene TRBJ1-2, with D unresolved. V dropped 0 bases and J dropped 4 bases, with 6 bases sitting between them. Germline V gene sequence: CDR1 LGHNA, CDR2 YSLEER. CDR3 size: 13 residues. The CDR3 is CASSQDGLYGYTF. The CDR3 bases are TGCGCCAGCAGCCAAGACGGGCTCTATGGCTACACCTTC.

This chain connects TRBV7-9 to TRBJ2-7, with 14 nucleotides matching TRBD2. CDR3 length: 18 amino acids. V lost 5 bases, J lost 4 bases, and 13 bases stayed unmatched. Germline V gene data show CDR1 as SEHNR and CDR2 as FQNEAQ (reference sequence). CDR3 amino acids: CASSAPTSGRAGGYEQYF. In nucleotides, the CDR3 is TGTGCCAGCAGCGCCCCGACTAGCGGGAGGGCCGGCGGTTACGAGCAGTACTTC.

The sample holds a few counts of this clonotype. V gene TRBV2 combines with J gene TRBJ2-2, with TRBD2 identical over 11 bases. V was pared by 6 bases and J by 6 bases, with 3 bases of the junction left unmatched. Looked up from germline, CDR1 is SNHLY and CDR2 is FYNNEI. CDR3 length: 14 amino acids. Here the CDR3 reads CASRLAGEAGELFF. The CDR3 coding sequence is TGTGCCAGCAGACTAGCGGGAGAGGCCGGGGAGCTGTTTTTT.

In its sample, this clonotype was seen a few times. The V and J genes are TRBV11-2 and TRBJ1-3; D is undetermined. Germline V gives CDR1 SGHAT, CDR2 FQNNGV. V lost 8 bases and J 0 bases, leaving 8 bases between the germline ends. This CDR3 comprises 13 residues. The DNA for the CDR3 is TGTGCCAGCCGATCGTACTCTGGAAACACCATATATTTT. Amino acid sequence: CASRSYSGNTIYF.

This chain joins TRBV10-3 and TRBJ2-1, with 14 bases that match TRBD2. Germline lookup yields CDR1 ENHRY and CDR2 SYGVKD. The CDR3 sequence is 16 residues long. Trimming took 6 bases from V and 2 from J; bases not matched to a gene: 3. DNA for the CDR3: TGTGCCATCAGGGGACTAGCGGGGGACACCTACAATGAGCAGTTCTTC. It specifies CAIRGLAGDTYNEQFF.

The chain carries TRBV19 and TRBJ1-1; TRBD1 is a possible D gene (6 bases). The V and J ends lost 4 bases and 5 bases respectively, with 17 bases between them. Germline V lookup: CDR1 LNHDA, CDR2 SQIVND (reference sequence). The CDR3 totals 15 residues. The CDR3: CASSRYREEGTEAFF. As DNA, the CDR3 is TGTGCCAGTAGTAGATACAGGGAAGAGGGAACTGAAGCTTTCTTT. The whole variable domain, remainder taken from reference TRBV19 and TRBJ1-1, is DGGITQSPKYLFRKEGQNVTLSCEQNLNHDAMYWYRQDPGQGLRLIYYSQIVNDFQKGDIAEGYSVSREKKESFPLTVTSAQKNPTAFYLCASSRYREEGTEAFFGQGTRLTVV.

The CDR3 DNA sequence: TGTGCCAGCAGGGGTATGGAGGGGAACACTGAAGCTTTCTTT. Encoded protein: CASRGMEGNTEAFF. The chain combines TRBV6-6 with TRBJ1-1, with no clear D. This CDR3 has 14 residues. V dropped 6 bases and J dropped 1 base, with 12 bases sitting between them. Germline assignment: CDR1 MNHNY and CDR2 SVGAGI (reference sequence).